Listed here are 26 T cell receptor beta chains from one sample, sequenced in a study of blood T cell repertoires in COVID-19 (dated by TCRdb to 2019 to 2021). Library creation used the immunoSEQ multiplex PCR assay. Entries here come from immuneACCESS through TCRdb and include only in-frame sequences with V and J called. Some clones fail to appear in such tables; in the studies checked, an unresolved V gene covers under half of the shortfall, and the cause of the remainder is unknown. Here the sample has 500,000 to 600,000 clones; roughly 91% occur a single time. The top ten constitute 7.8% of the sample. Sequenced: peripheral blood. The source of these receptors is a woman aged 50 to 60 with COVID-19, enrolled during active disease.

The chain joins TRBV7-9 to TRBJ2-1; no firm D call. The V end lost 0 bases, the J end lost 5 bases, and 17 bases lay between the germline ends. The CDR3 has 17 residues. Germline CDR1 and CDR2: SEHNR and FQNEAQ (reference sequence). CDR3 amino acids: CASSLALPLKRHNEQFF. CDR3 nucleotide sequence: TGTGCCAGCAGCTTAGCATTACCCTTAAAGAGGCACAATGAGCAGTTCTTC.

This rearrangement joins TRBV2 to TRBJ2-1; 10 bases line up with TRBD2. Germline V gene sequence: CDR1 SNHLY, CDR2 FYNNEI. The CDR3 is 16 amino acids. The V segment lost 3 bases and the J segment 2 bases; nucleotides outside the gene matches: 4. This chain's CDR3 is CASSESSGGTYNEQFF. The DNA of the CDR3 is TGTGCCAGCAGTGAGTCTAGCGGGGGAACCTACAATGAGCAGTTCTTC. Based on the CDR3 plus reference TRBV2 and TRBJ2-1, the full variable domain is EPEVTQTPSHQVTQMGQEVILRCVPISNHLYFYWYRQILGQKVEFLVSFYNNEISEKSEIFDDQFSVERPDGSNFTLKIRSTKLEDSAMYFCASSESSGGTYNEQFFGPGTRLTVL.

The gene calls are TRBV27 and TRBJ1-6; tentative D call: TRBD1 (6 bases). This CDR3 comprises 15 residues. The V end lost 5 bases, the J end lost 7 bases, and 15 bases lay between the germline ends. CDR1 is MNHEY, CDR2 SMNVEV, per germline (reference sequence). CDR3 nucleotide sequence: TGTGCCAGCAGTCGAACAGGGAACTTAAATTCACCCCTCCACTTT. It specifies CASSRTGNLNSPLHF.

This clone was seen a few times. The chain couples TRBV12-3 or TRBV12-4 to TRBJ2-3; D perhaps matches TRBD2 (5 bases). V lost 7 bases to trimming and J lost 8 bases, with 10 bases between them. This CDR3 has 11 amino acids. In nucleotides, the CDR3 is TGTGCCAGCACGGGGTCATCTACGCAGTATTTT. It specifies CASTGSSTQYF.

There are a few counts of this clone. The sample contains more than one DNA sequence encoding this CDR3. The V call is TRBV2, the J call TRBJ2-7; D call uncertain. V lost 8 bases, J lost 3 bases, and 8 bases lay in between. The CDR3 sequence is 11 residues long. The germline gives CDR1 SNHLY, CDR2 FYNNEI. The CDR3: CASSRSYEQYF. CDR3 DNA: TGTGCCAGCTCCCGTAGCTACGAGCAGTACTTC. Supplemented by reference TRBV2 and TRBJ2-7, the full variable domain reads EPEVTQTPSHQVTQMGQEVILRCVPISNHLYFYWYRQILGQKVEFLVSFYNNEISEKSEIFDDQFSVERPDGSNFTLKIRSTKLEDSAMYFCASSRSYEQYFGPGTRLTVT.

The rearrangement uses TRBV7-2 and TRBJ1-2; 8 nucleotides align to TRBD1. The CDR3 length is 13 residues. The J segment lost 4 bases and the V segment lost 5 bases, leaving 3 bases of the junction unmatched. From germline, CDR1 is SGHTA and CDR2 FQGNSA. The CDR3 region is CASSPTGGYGYTF. The CDR3 bases are TGTGCCAGCAGCCCCACAGGGGGCTATGGCTACACCTTC.

The rearrangement uses TRBV29-1 and TRBJ2-7; 8 nucleotides line up with TRBD1. Germline values: CDR1 SQVTM, CDR2 ANQGSEA. J gave up 6 bases and V 6 bases, and 4 bases lay outside the gene matches. The CDR3 consists of 11 residues. CDR3 sequence reads: CSVRTGREQYF. Here the CDR3 DNA reads TGCAGCGTGAGGACAGGGCGCGAGCAGTACTTC.

The V and J genes are TRBV7-2 and TRBJ1-4, with a tentative D call TRBD1 (6 bases). Trimming removed 2 bases at V and 3 bases at J, with 10 bases between. This CDR3 spans 15 amino acids. Germline loops: CDR1 SGHTA, CDR2 FQGNSA. CDR3 bases: TGTGCCAGCAGCTTAAGGCGGACAGCTAATGAAAAACTGTTTTTT. Protein product: CASSLRRTANEKLFF.

The V call is TRBV3-1 (or the pseudogene TRBV3-2), the J call TRBJ2-2, with D perhaps TRBD2 (6 bases). Germline V gene lookup returns CDR1 LGHDT and CDR2 YNNKEL (reference sequence). The CDR3 consists of 12 residues. V lost 4 bases and J lost 7, with 7 bases in between. The DNA of the CDR3 is TGTGCCAGCAGCCTGGGAGGCGGGGAGCTGTTTTTT. It yields the protein CASSLGGGELFF.

The V call is TRBV30, the J call TRBJ2-3; TRBD2 might be the D (6 bases). Germline values: CDR1 GTSNPN, CDR2 SVGIG (reference sequence). This CDR3 has 12 amino acids. V was pared by 7 bases and J by 6 bases, with 14 bases between. In nucleotides, the CDR3 is TGTGCCTACGGCGGAGGGACCGATACGCAGTATTTT. Protein: CAYGGGTDTQYF.

The chain uses TRBV29-1 and TRBJ2-2; D gene uncertain. CDR1 SQVTM and CDR2 ANQGSEA come from the germline V gene. V was trimmed by 0 bases and J by 7 bases, leaving 9 bases between them. The CDR3 runs to 13 residues. CDR3 in amino acids: CSVEETMSGELFF. The CDR3 bases are TGCAGCGTTGAAGAGACAATGAGCGGGGAGCTGTTTTTT.

The rearrangement uses TRBV7-8 and TRBJ2-3, with TRBD2 matching over 8 bases. Per the germline V gene, CDR1 is SGHVS and CDR2 is FQNEAQ. V lost 6 bases, J lost 0 bases, and 2 bases stayed unmatched. The CDR3 covers 14 residues. The DNA for the CDR3 is TGTGCCAGCAGAATAGCGGGGAGCACAGATACGCAGTATTTT. Its translation is CASRIAGSTDTQYF.

V usage is TRBV5-1 and J usage is TRBJ1-1; 9 nucleotides align to TRBD1. The CDR3 spans 16 residues. Germline lookup yields CDR1 SGHRS and CDR2 YFSETQ. V trimming: 3 bases; J trimming: 1 base; junction bases outside the gene matches: 7. The CDR3 region is CASSWGDRVGNTEAFF. The CDR3 DNA follows: TGCGCCAGCAGCTGGGGGGACAGGGTTGGGAACACTGAAGCTTTCTTT.

The V and J genes are TRBV29-1 and TRBJ1-4, with D uncertain. The CDR3 contains 9 residues. Trimming cost V 8 bases and J 10 bases, with 8 bases left between them. Germline lookup yields CDR1 SQVTM and CDR2 ANQGSEA. The CDR3: CSPLAKLFF. The CDR3, as DNA: TGCAGCCCTCTAGCAAAACTGTTTTTT.

The rearrangement uses TRBV2 and TRBJ2-5; tentative D call: TRBD1 (5 bases). The germline CDR1 and CDR2 sequences are SNHLY and FYNNEI. Trimming took 6 bases from V and 5 from J, leaving 22 bases between them. The CDR3 length is 16 residues. The CDR3 coding sequence is TGTGCCAGCAGCGCTCTAAGGGGCAGGGTTGGGGAGACCCAGTACTTC. Translation: CASSALRGRVGETQYF.

This chain connects TRBV6-1 to TRBJ1-2, with D unresolved. Germline V CDR1 and CDR2: MNHNS, SASEGT. The V gene lost 2 bases and the J gene lost 4 bases, with 8 bases spanning the gap. The CDR3 runs to 13 residues. As DNA, the CDR3 is TGTGCCAGCAGTGAATCTAGTAGCTATGGCTACACCTTC. Residues: CASSESSSYGYTF.

The chain uses TRBV9 and TRBJ1-3; a weak D match, TRBD1 (5 bases). Trimming stripped 3 bases from V and 9 bases from J, with 16 bases between. The CDR3 runs to 14 residues. Germline CDR1 SGDLS, CDR2 YYNGEE. This CDR3 is CASSARGLDSTIYF. The CDR3 DNA is TGTGCCAGCAGCGCGCGGGGCCTCGATAGCACCATATATTTT.

J is TRBJ2-3 and V is TRBV10-3; 11 nucleotides match TRBD2. This CDR3 has 14 amino acids. The V gene end was trimmed by 8 bases and the J gene end by 2 bases; junction bases not matched to a gene: 3. Germline values: CDR1 ENHRY, CDR2 SYGVKD. The CDR3 region has the DNA TGTGCCATCGGTAGCGGGGGGGACACAGATACGCAGTATTTT. It is translated as CAIGSGGDTDTQYF.

This clone was recorded once. V usage is TRBV6-5 and J usage is TRBJ2-2; the match to TRBD2 covers 7 bases. V lost 8 bases to trimming and J lost 3 bases; unmatched junction nucleotides: 6. Germline CDR1 reads MNHEY; CDR2 reads SVGAGI. The CDR3 has 14 amino acids. DNA for the CDR3: TGTGCCAGCGGGACTAACCTTGACACCGGGGAGCTGTTTTTT. Encoded protein: CASGTNLDTGELFF.

The genes are TRBV10-3 and TRBJ1-2, with unresolved D. Germline V gene data show CDR1 as ENHRY and CDR2 as SYGVKD. Trimming stripped 3 bases from V and 4 bases from J, with 12 bases between. CDR3 length: 14 amino acids. CDR3 sequence reads: CAISDSDGGYGYTF. The CDR3 DNA is TGTGCCATCAGTGACTCTGACGGAGGCTATGGCTACACCTTC.

The CDR3 reads CASSRTSGGSNEQFF. The CDR3 bases are TGTGCCAGCAGTCGGACTAGCGGGGGGTCCAATGAGCAGTTCTTC. The chain links TRBV7-2 to TRBJ2-1; 14 bases fit TRBD2. The CDR3 contains 15 residues. V lost 6 bases to trimming and J lost 6 bases; unmatched junction nucleotides: 4. From germline, CDR1 is SGHTA and CDR2 FQGNSA.

This chain connects TRBV6-5 to TRBJ1-3, with D possibly being TRBD1 (5 bases). Trimming took off 8 bases at V and 8 bases at J, with 10 bases between the two ends. The CDR3 runs to 11 residues. In germline, CDR1 is MNHEY, CDR2 SVGAGI. The CDR3 sequence is CASSQGYTIYF. The DNA of the CDR3 is TGTGCCAGCTCCCAGGGTTACACCATATATTTT.

This clone came up a few times. The chain recombines TRBV30 with TRBJ1-2; 9 positions agree with TRBD1. This CDR3 has 16 amino acids. With 3 bases clipped from V and 4 bases from J, the junction kept 12 bases outside the gene matches. Germline CDR1 GTSNPN, CDR2 SVGIG (reference sequence). The CDR3 DNA is TGTGCCTGGAGCGCAACAGGGGGCGGGGGCTCCTATGGCTACACCTTC. Encoded protein: CAWSATGGGGSYGYTF.

In this sample, this clone turned up once. The rearrangement uses TRBV2 and TRBJ1-4; possibly TRBD1 for D (5 bases). Trimming cost V 6 bases and J 8 bases, with 16 bases left between them. The CDR3 has 14 residues. The germline V gene encodes CDR1 SNHLY and CDR2 FYNNEI. The CDR3 sequence: CASRPTAGEEKLFF. In DNA form, the CDR3 reads TGTGCCAGCAGGCCGACAGCGGGGGAGGAAAAACTGTTTTTT.

The V gene is TRBV6-4, the J gene TRBJ1-4, with unresolved D. Germline lookup yields CDR1 MRHNA and CDR2 SNTAGT. The CDR3 runs 13 residues. V was cut by 0 bases and J by 8 bases, with 7 bases left in between. The CDR3 DNA reads TGTGCCAGCAGTGACTCAGGAGGCGAAAAACTGTTTTTT. Translated: CASSDSGGEKLFF.

The rearrangement uses TRBV12-1 and TRBJ2-3; TRBD2, the table's D call, was not compared with the DNA. TRBV12-1 is a pseudogene locus. CDR3 length: 17 amino acids. CDR3 sequence reads: CASSHRLAGAPTDTQYF. The DNA for the CDR3 is TGTGCCAGCAGCCACAGACTAGCCGGGGCCCCCACAGATACGCAGTATTTT.